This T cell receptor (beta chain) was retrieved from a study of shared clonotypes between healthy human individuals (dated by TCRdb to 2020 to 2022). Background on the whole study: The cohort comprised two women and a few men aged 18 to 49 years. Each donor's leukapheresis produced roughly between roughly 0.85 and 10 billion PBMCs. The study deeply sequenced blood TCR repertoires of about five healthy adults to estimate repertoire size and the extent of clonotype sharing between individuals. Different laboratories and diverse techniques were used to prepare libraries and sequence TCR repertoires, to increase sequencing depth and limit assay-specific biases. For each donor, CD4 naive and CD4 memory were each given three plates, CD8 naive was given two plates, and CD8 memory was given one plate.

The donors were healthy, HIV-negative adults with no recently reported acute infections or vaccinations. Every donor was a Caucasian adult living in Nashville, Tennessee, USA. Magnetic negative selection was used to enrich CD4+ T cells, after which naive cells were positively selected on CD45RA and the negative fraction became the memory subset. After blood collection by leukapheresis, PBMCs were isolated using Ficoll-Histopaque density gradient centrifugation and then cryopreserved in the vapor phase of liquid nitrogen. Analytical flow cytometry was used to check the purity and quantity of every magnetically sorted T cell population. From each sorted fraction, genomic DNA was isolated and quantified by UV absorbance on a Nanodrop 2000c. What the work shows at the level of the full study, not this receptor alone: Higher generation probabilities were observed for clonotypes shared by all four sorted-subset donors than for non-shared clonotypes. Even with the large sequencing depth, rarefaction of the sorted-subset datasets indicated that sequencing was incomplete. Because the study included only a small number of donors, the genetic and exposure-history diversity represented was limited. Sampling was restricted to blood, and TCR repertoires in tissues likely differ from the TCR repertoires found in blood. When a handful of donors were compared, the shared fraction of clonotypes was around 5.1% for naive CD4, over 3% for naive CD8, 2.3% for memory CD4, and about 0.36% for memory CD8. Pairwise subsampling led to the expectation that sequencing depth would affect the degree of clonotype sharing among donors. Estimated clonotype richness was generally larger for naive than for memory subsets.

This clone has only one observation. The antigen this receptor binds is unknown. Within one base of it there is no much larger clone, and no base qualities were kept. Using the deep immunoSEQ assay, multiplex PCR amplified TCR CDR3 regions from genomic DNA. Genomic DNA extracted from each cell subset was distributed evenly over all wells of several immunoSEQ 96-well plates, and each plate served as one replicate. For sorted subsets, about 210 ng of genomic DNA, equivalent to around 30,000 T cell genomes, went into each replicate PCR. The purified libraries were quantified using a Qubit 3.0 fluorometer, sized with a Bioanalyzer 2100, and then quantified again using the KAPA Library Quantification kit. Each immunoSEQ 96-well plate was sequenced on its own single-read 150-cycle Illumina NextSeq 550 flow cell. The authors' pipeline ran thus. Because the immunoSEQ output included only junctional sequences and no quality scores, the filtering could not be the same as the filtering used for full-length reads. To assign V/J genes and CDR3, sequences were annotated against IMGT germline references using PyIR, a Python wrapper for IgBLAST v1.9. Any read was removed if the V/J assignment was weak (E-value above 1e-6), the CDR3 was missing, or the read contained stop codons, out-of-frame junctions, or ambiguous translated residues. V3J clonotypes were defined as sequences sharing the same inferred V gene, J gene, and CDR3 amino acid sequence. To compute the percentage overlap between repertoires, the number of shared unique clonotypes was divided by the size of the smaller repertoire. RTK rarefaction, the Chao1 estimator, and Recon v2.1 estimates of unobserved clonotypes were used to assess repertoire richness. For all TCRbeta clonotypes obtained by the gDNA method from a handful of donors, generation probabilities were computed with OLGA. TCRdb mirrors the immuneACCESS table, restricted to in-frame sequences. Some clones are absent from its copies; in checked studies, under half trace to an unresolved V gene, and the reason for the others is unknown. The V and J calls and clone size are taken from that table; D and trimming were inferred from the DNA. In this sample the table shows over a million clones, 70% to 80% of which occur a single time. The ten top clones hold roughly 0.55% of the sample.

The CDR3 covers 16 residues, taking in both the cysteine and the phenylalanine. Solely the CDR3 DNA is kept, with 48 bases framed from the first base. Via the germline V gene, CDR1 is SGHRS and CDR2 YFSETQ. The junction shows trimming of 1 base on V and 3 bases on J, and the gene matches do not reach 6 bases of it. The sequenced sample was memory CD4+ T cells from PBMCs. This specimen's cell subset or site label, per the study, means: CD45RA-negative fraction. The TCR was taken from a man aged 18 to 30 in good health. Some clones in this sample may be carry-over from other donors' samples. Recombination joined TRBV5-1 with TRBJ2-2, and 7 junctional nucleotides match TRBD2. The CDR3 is CASSLRGETYTGELFF. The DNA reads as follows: TGCGCCAGCAGCTTGCGGGGGGAGACATACACCGGGGAGCTGTTTTTT.